This is a list of T cell receptor beta chains from one sample in a study of blood T cell repertoires in COVID-19. Data came from immunoSEQ multiplex PCR; TCRdb stores just in-frame clones and leaves some out. Among roughly 200,000 clones listed, just under 90% were seen once. The sample comprised peripheral blood. The receptors shown here come from a woman aged 18-29 years who had recovered from COVID-19. Both conserved end residues are part of each CDR3. A D gene is named only where the DNA matches it firmly. Some rows mark clone size as missing; the rest say once, few, many or name a class of expanded clone.

V: TRBV7-9
size: .
J: TRBJ1-2
D: .
CDR3: CASSLTANYGYTF
DNA: TGTGCCAGCAGCTTGACAGCTAACTATGGCTACACCTTC

V: TRBV19
size: .
J: TRBJ2-3
D: TRBD1
CDR3: CASSITTGLTDTQYF
DNA: TGTGCCAGTAGTATAACGACAGGGCTCACAGATACGCAGTATTTT

V: TRBV27
size: .
J: TRBJ2-3
D: TRBD2
CDR3: CASSSGRHTDTQYF
DNA: TGTGCCAGCAGCAGCGGGAGGCACACAGATACGCAGTATTTT

V: TRBV5-1
size: .
J: TRBJ2-1
D: .
CDR3: CASSLTGSYNEQFF
DNA: TGCGCCAGCAGCTTGACAGGGTCCTACAATGAGCAGTTCTTC

V: TRBV6-5
size: .
J: TRBJ2-3
D: TRBD2
CDR3: CASSWTSGRTDTQYF
DNA: TGTGCCAGCAGTTGGACTAGCGGGAGAACAGATACGCAGTATTTT

V: TRBV5-1
size: .
J: TRBJ2-5
D: TRBD2
CDR3: CASSPGTSVPLETQYF
DNA: TGCGCCAGCAGCCCCGGGACTAGCGTGCCACTCGAGACCCAGTACTTC

V: TRBV29-1
size: .
J: TRBJ1-2
D: .
CDR3: CSVLGVGYTF
DNA: TGCAGCGTCCTCGGAGTTGGCTACACCTTC

V: TRBV4-1
size: .
J: TRBJ2-3
D: .
CDR3: CASSQVIGGADTQYF
DNA: TGCGCCAGCAGCCAAGTCATAGGCGGGGCGGATACGCAGTATTTT

V: TRBV19
size: once
J: TRBJ1-2
D: .
CDR3: CASSIRGQSNYGYTF
DNA: TGTGCCAGTAGTATCCGCGGCCAATCTAACTATGGCTACACCTTC

V: TRBV9
size: .
J: TRBJ2-7
D: .
CDR3: CASSVGSVSYEQYF
DNA: TGTGCCAGCAGCGTAGGTAGCGTCTCCTACGAGCAGTACTTC

V: TRBV5-1
size: .
J: TRBJ2-6
D: TRBD1
CDR3: CASSSQGAGANVLTF
DNA: TGCGCCAGCAGCTCTCAGGGGGCCGGGGCCAACGTCCTGACTTTC

V: TRBV24-1
size: .
J: TRBJ2-3
D: .
CDR3: CATSDRRGGPYTDTQYF
DNA: TGTGCCACCAGTGATCGACGCGGGGGCCCCTACACAGATACGCAGTATTTT

V: TRBV6-2/TRBV6-3
size: .
J: TRBJ1-1
D: .
CDR3: CASSYSQVRSEAFF
DNA: TGTGCCAGCAGTTATTCCCAAGTTCGGTCTGAAGCTTTCTTT

V: TRBV3-1/TRBV3-2
size: .
J: TRBJ2-4
D: .
CDR3: CASRARDLAKNIQYF
DNA: TGTGCCAGCAGGGCCAGGGACTTAGCCAAAAACATTCAGTACTTC

V: TRBV7-9
size: few
J: TRBJ1-3
D: TRBD1
CDR3: CASSSGTGNGNTIYF
DNA: TGTGCCAGCAGCTCCGGGACAGGGAACGGAAACACCATATATTTT

V: TRBV7-3
size: .
J: TRBJ2-2
D: TRBD1
CDR3: CASSHGTGFAGELFF
DNA: TGTGCCAGCAGCCACGGGACAGGGTTCGCCGGGGAGCTGTTTTTT

V: TRBV6-2/TRBV6-3
size: .
J: TRBJ1-2
D: .
CDR3: CASSYEGIDGYTF
DNA: TGTGCCAGCAGTTACGAGGGAATAGATGGCTACACCTTC

V: TRBV19
size: few
J: TRBJ2-1
D: .
CDR3: CASSSYNEQFF
DNA: TGTGCCAGTAGTTCTTACAATGAGCAGTTCTTC

V: TRBV9
size: .
J: TRBJ2-3
D: TRBD2
CDR3: CASSGRPGGVIHADTQYF
DNA: TGTGCCAGCAGCGGACGTCCGGGAGGGGTAATCCACGCGGATACGCAGTATTTT

V: TRBV6-6
size: .
J: TRBJ2-6
D: .
CDR3: CASSYVAAGANVLTF
DNA: TGTGCCAGCAGTTACGTGGCAGCTGGGGCCAACGTCCTGACTTTC

V: TRBV9
size: .
J: TRBJ1-2
D: TRBD1
CDR3: CASTPLEAGGLYGYTF
DNA: TGTGCCAGCACCCCCCTGGAGGCAGGGGGCCTCTATGGCTACACCTTC

V: TRBV7-6
size: .
J: TRBJ1-1
D: TRBD1
CDR3: CASSLDRGTEAFF
DNA: TGTGCCAGCAGCTTAGACAGGGGCACTGAAGCTTTCTTT

V: TRBV6-5
size: once
J: TRBJ1-4
D: .
CDR3: CASSYSPTTGTEKLFF
DNA: TGTGCCAGCAGTTACTCGCCGACTACAGGGACTGAAAAACTGTTTTTT

V: TRBV6-5
size: .
J: TRBJ1-1
D: .
CDR3: CASSSRGAEAFF
DNA: TGTGCCAGCAGTTCCAGAGGCGCTGAAGCTTTCTTT

V: TRBV7-9
size: many
J: TRBJ2-7
D: TRBD1
CDR3: CASSSPSDRAESNEQYF
DNA: TGTGCCAGCAGCTCCCCCTCCGACAGGGCAGAGTCCAACGAGCAGTACTTC

V: TRBV11-3
size: .
J: TRBJ2-7
D: TRBD2
CDR3: CASSLVGPLGRGANDEQYF
DNA: TGTGCCAGCAGCTTAGTCGGACCGCTCGGGCGGGGGGCTAACGACGAGCAGTACTTC

V: TRBV7-3
size: .
J: TRBJ1-2
D: TRBD1
CDR3: CASSPQSPGTGLYGYTF
DNA: TGTGCCAGCAGCCCCCAGTCACCTGGGACAGGGCTCTATGGCTACACCTTC

V: TRBV12-3/TRBV12-4
size: .
J: TRBJ2-1
D: TRBD2
CDR3: CASCTEAGGQFF
DNA: TGTGCCAGCTGCACGGAAGCGGGAGGGCAGTTCTTC

V: TRBV5-6
size: .
J: TRBJ2-6
D: .
CDR3: CASSSIFSGANVLTF
DNA: TGTGCCAGCAGCTCCATTTTCTCTGGGGCCAACGTCCTGACTTTC

V: TRBV4-1
size: few
J: TRBJ1-4
D: .
CDR3: CASSQDTEKLFF
DNA: TGCGCCAGCAGCCAAGATACAGAAAAACTGTTTTTT

V: TRBV5-4
size: .
J: TRBJ2-4
D: .
CDR3: CASSLSDGAKNIQYF
DNA: TGTGCCAGCAGCTTGAGCGACGGGGCCAAAAACATTCAGTACTTC

V: TRBV9
size: .
J: TRBJ1-5
D: TRBD1
CDR3: CASSAGTGGSQPQHF
DNA: TGTGCCAGCAGCGCTGGGACAGGGGGCAGTCAGCCCCAGCATTTT

V: TRBV7-2
size: few
J: TRBJ2-7
D: TRBD1
CDR3: CASSAGQGFDEQYF
DNA: TGTGCCAGCAGCGCGGGACAGGGATTCGACGAGCAGTACTTC

V: TRBV7-2
size: .
J: TRBJ1-5
D: .
CDR3: CASSSSGLNQPQHF
DNA: TGTGCCAGCAGCTCCTCAGGTTTAAATCAGCCCCAGCATTTT

V: TRBV29-1
size: .
J: TRBJ2-3
D: TRBD2
CDR3: CSVELAAEETDTQYF
DNA: TGCAGCGTTGAACTAGCGGCAGAAGAAACAGATACGCAGTATTTT

V: TRBV6-2/TRBV6-3
size: .
J: TRBJ2-2
D: .
CDR3: CASSYPRTRKNTGELFF
DNA: TGTGCCAGCAGTTACCCACGGACACGCAAGAACACCGGGGAGCTGTTTTTT

V: TRBV6-2/TRBV6-3
size: .
J: TRBJ2-7
D: TRBD1
CDR3: CASSYDPGQVYEQYF
DNA: TGTGCCAGCAGTTACGATCCCGGACAGGTCTACGAGCAGTACTTC

V: TRBV2
size: .
J: TRBJ1-4
D: TRBD1
CDR3: CASSVQGALQEKLFF
DNA: TGTGCCAGCAGTGTACAGGGGGCACTTCAGGAAAAACTGTTTTTT

V: TRBV27
size: once
J: TRBJ2-5
D: TRBD1
CDR3: CASSFRQGAGETQYF
DNA: TGTGCCAGCAGTTTCCGGCAGGGGGCCGGGGAGACCCAGTACTTC

V: TRBV5-4
size: .
J: TRBJ1-6
D: .
CDR3: CASSLAGTPFSPLHF
DNA: TGTGCCAGCAGCTTGGCCGGGACACCCTTTTCACCCCTCCACTTT

V: TRBV6-4
size: .
J: TRBJ2-1
D: .
CDR3: CASSDYGQSLLNEQFF
DNA: TGTGCCAGCAGTGATTATGGACAGTCACTTCTCAATGAGCAGTTCTTC

V: TRBV28
size: .
J: TRBJ1-2
D: .
CDR3: CASSSTVRTYGYTF
DNA: TGTGCCAGCAGCTCGACAGTCCGTACCTATGGCTACACCTTC

V: TRBV6-6
size: .
J: TRBJ1-6
D: TRBD1
CDR3: CASRGGQYNSPLHF
DNA: TGTGCCAGCAGGGGGGGACAGTATAATTCACCCCTCCACTTT

V: TRBV9
size: .
J: TRBJ1-1
D: TRBD1
CDR3: CASSVVWVTGTGVANTEAFF
DNA: TGTGCCAGCAGCGTAGTGTGGGTGACCGGGACAGGGGTCGCGAACACTGAAGCTTTCTTT

V: TRBV6-5
size: .
J: TRBJ1-4
D: .
CDR3: CARRQPSNEKLFF
DNA: TGTGCCAGGCGGCAGCCCTCTAATGAAAAACTGTTTTTT

V: TRBV6-5
size: .
J: TRBJ1-1
D: .
CDR3: CASSARGTEAFF
DNA: TGTGCCAGCAGCGCTCGGGGCACTGAAGCTTTCTTT

V: TRBV27
size: .
J: TRBJ1-1
D: .
CDR3: CASSSIQTEAFF
DNA: TGTGCCAGCAGTTCGATACAAACCGAAGCTTTCTTT

V: TRBV7-3
size: .
J: TRBJ2-1
D: .
CDR3: CASSLTPQDSASSYNEQFF
DNA: TGTGCCAGCAGCTTAACGCCTCAGGACTCTGCAAGCTCCTACAATGAGCAGTTCTTC

V: TRBV29-1
size: .
J: TRBJ2-5
D: TRBD1
CDR3: CSVRYRGLQETQYF
DNA: TGCAGCGTTCGATACAGGGGTCTCCAAGAGACCCAGTACTTC

V: TRBV24-1
size: .
J: TRBJ1-1
D: .
CDR3: CAKYSNTEAFF
DNA: TGTGCCAAATACTCGAACACTGAAGCTTTCTTT

V: TRBV5-1
size: .
J: TRBJ1-1
D: .
CDR3: CASSLLGQNTEAFF
DNA: TGCGCCAGCAGCTTGTTGGGACAGAACACTGAAGCTTTCTTT

V: TRBV19
size: .
J: TRBJ1-1
D: .
CDR3: CASIAYTEAFF
DNA: TGTGCCAGTATCGCGTACACTGAAGCTTTCTTT

V: TRBV9
size: once
J: TRBJ1-3
D: .
CDR3: CASSAVGGSGNTIYF
DNA: TGTGCCAGCAGCGCGGTGGGGGGGTCCGGAAACACCATATATTTT

V: TRBV4-1
size: .
J: TRBJ2-7
D: TRBD2
CDR3: CASSQEGLAGDEQYF
DNA: TGCGCCAGCAGCCAAGAGGGACTAGCGGGGGACGAGCAGTACTTC

V: TRBV5-6
size: .
J: TRBJ1-2
D: .
CDR3: CASSLEGRAGGYTF
DNA: TGTGCCAGCAGCTTGGAAGGCAGGGCGGGGGGCTACACCTTC